This record concerns one TCR beta chain sequence. Antigen: not known. Germline is not matched at one junction end, which may reflect a read error. Amplification of TCR alpha and beta CDR3 regions from RNA used iRepertoire nested multiplex PCR. Tissue mRNA or PBMC total RNA, about 90-450 ng, went into one-step reverse transcription and amplification. MiXCR was run by TCRdb on the multiplex PCR reads, yielding one entry per CDR3 protein. There are 100,000 to 150,000 distinct CDR3 sequences in the sample; roughly 20% occur only once, and approximately 16% lies in the top ten. The data are from a study of glioma-infiltrating T cells. Findings and limits, study-wide: Only very few CDR3 sequences appeared in both tissue and blood. Tissue-blood divergence was below expectation in non-neoplastic patients, above in gliomas.

CDR3 length: 15 amino acids. The germline CDR1 and CDR2 sequences are MNHNS and SASEGT. Input material: glioma tissue, nonneoplastic brain tissue, or PBMCs (not recorded which). The source is a human donor with low-grade glioma or glioblastoma, undergoing nonglioma brain surgery, or in good health (not recorded which). This chain joins TRBV6-1 and TRBJ1-5; maybe TRBD1 (6 bases). CDR3 region: CASRPRGRGGQPQRF. The CDR3 DNA reads as TGTGCCAGCCGCCCAAGGGGCAGGGGCGGACAGCCCCAGCGTTTT.